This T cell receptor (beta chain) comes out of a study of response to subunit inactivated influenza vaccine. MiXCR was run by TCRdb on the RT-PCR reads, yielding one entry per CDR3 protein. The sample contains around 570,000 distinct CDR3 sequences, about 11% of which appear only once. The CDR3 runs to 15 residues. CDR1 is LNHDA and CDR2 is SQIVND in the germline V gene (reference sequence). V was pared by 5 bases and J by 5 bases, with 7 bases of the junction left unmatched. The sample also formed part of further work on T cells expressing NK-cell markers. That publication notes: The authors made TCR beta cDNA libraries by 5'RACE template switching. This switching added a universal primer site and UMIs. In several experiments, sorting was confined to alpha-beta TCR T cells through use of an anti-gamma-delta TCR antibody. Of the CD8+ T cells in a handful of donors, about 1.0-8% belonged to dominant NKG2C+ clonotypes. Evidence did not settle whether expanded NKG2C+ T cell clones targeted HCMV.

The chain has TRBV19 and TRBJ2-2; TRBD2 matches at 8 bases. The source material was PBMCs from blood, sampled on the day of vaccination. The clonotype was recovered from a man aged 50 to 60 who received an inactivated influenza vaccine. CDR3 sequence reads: CASSDSGGQTGELFF. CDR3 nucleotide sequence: TGTGCCAGTAGTGATTCGGGGGGGCAAACCGGGGAGCTGTTTTTT. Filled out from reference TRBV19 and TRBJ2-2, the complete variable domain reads DGGITQSPKYLFRKEGQNVTLSCEQNLNHDAMYWYRQDPGQGLRLIYYSQIVNDFQKGDIAEGYSVSREKKESFPLTVTSAQKNPTAFYLCASSDSGGQTGELFFGEGSRLTVL.